This TCR beta chain was found in a study of T cells after posttransplantation cyclophosphamide. Study conclusions and caveats: Blood and skin or GI T cell repertoires showed limited TRB overlap.

Only in-frame clones appear in the TCRdb table, and some are missing; sequencing was by immunoSEQ multiplex PCR. The repertoire shows tens of thousands of clones, none seen only once; the top ten take more than 4.5%. This clone was seen many times. Its antigen is as yet unknown. The V gene's germline CDR1 is SGHRS and CDR2 YFSETQ. The trim removed 4 bases at V and 4 bases at J, leaving 8 bases unmatched. The CDR3 contains 16 residues. The chain recombines TRBV5-1 with TRBJ2-2; 9 bases are shared with TRBD1. Sequencing input: PBMCs. The sequence came from a man between 25 and 39 years old in good health and a related stem cell transplant donor. CDR3 DNA: TGCGCCAGCAGCCGCGACGGACAGGGGTCCACCGGGGAGCTGTTTTTT. Its protein product is CASSRDGQGSTGELFF.